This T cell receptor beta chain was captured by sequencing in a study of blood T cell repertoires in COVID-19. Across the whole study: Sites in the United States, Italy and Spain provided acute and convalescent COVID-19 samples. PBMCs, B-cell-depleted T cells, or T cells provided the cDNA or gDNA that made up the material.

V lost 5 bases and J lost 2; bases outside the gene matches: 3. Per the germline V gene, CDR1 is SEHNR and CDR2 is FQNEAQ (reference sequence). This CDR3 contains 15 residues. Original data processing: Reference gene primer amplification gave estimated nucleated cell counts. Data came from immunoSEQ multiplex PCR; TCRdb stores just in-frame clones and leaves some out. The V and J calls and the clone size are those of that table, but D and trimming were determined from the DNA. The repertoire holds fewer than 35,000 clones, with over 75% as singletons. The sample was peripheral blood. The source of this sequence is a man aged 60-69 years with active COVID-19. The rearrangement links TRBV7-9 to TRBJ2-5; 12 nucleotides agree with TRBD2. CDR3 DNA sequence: TGTGCCAGCAGCCGAGGACTAGCGGGGCAAGAGACCCAGTACTTC. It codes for CASSRGLAGQETQYF.